Each of the 6 T cell receptor beta chains below was sequenced from the same sample in a study of shared clonotypes between healthy human individuals. Assay used: immunoSEQ multiplex PCR; TCRdb lists only in-frame clones, some missing. The table includes about 2.5 million clones, 92% detected once. Sequenced material: naive CD4+ T cells from PBMCs. The subset is: CD45RA+ positively selected. The receptors were gathered from a man in his late teens or twenties in good health. Some clones in this sample may be carry-over from other donors' samples.

This sequence joins TRBV19 and TRBJ2-3; TRBD2 matches 9 bases. The trim removed 3 bases at V and 5 bases at J, leaving 12 bases unmatched. There are 17 residues in the CDR3. Germline loops: CDR1 LNHDA, CDR2 SQIVND (reference sequence). In DNA, the CDR3 is TGTGCCAGTAGTATCTTCCTAGCGGGGACAAAAGGAGATACGCAGTATTTT. This codes for CASSIFLAGTKGDTQYF.

The chain is built from TRBV11-2 and TRBJ1-2; D might be TRBD1 (6 bases). V dropped 5 bases and J dropped 4 bases, with 14 bases sitting between them. Germline-derived CDR1 and CDR2 are SGHAT and FQNNGV. This CDR3 spans 14 amino acids. The CDR3 loop reads CASSTGQRVYGYTF. The CDR3 DNA is TGTGCCAGCAGCACAGGACAGCGGGTCTATGGCTACACCTTC.

This clone was counted once. The chain is built from TRBV27 and TRBJ2-3; 9 bases line up with TRBD2. The CDR3 covers 15 residues. V trimming: 4 bases; J trimming: 3 bases; junction bases outside the gene matches: 5. Germline CDR1 and CDR2: MNHEY and SMNVEV (reference sequence). CDR3 sequence reads: CASSSDLAGTDTQYF. Here the CDR3 DNA reads TGTGCCAGCAGTTCCGACCTAGCGGGGACAGATACGCAGTATTTT.

This clone was seen just once. This chain joins TRBV7-2 and TRBJ1-3; tentatively, D is TRBD1 (5 bases). V was pared by 1 base and J by 2 bases, with 9 bases between. The CDR3 is 15 amino acids. Germline CDR1 is SGHTA and CDR2 is FQGNSA. Written as DNA, the CDR3 is TGTGCCAGCAGCTTAGGATGGGGGGCTGGAAACACCATATATTTT. It codes for CASSLGWGAGNTIYF.

The chain employs TRBV7-2 and TRBJ1-3; the D gene is possibly TRBD1 (6 bases). Per the germline V gene, CDR1 is SGHTA and CDR2 is FQGNSA. CDR3 length: 18 amino acids. Trimming removed 6 bases from V and 0 bases from J, with 21 bases in between. CDR3 sequence (DNA): TGTGCCAGCAGGCCCGGAATCGGACAGTCCATCTCTGGAAACACCATATATTTT. Its protein product is CASRPGIGQSISGNTIYF.

V usage is TRBV4-2 and J usage is TRBJ2-1; TRBD2 matches 11 bases. Trimming at V came to 1 base and at J to 7 bases, leaving 9 bases not matched to a gene. Looked up from germline, CDR1 is LGHNA and CDR2 is YNFKEQ. The CDR3 spans 17 residues. CDR3 amino acids: CASSQGLRLAGWNEQFF. Here the CDR3 DNA reads TGTGCCAGCAGCCAAGGGCTCCGACTAGCGGGATGGAATGAGCAGTTCTTC.